This is a list of T cell receptor beta chains from one sample in a study of T cell responses to AZD1222 COVID-19 vaccine. Clones were sequenced by immunoSEQ multiplex PCR, and TCRdb holds only the in-frame ones, with some missing. Of roughly 150,000 clones listed, approximately 87% are singletons. Sample: peripheral blood, taken 28 days after the second AZD1222 dose. These receptors were collected from an adult who received the AZD1222 COVID-19 vaccine. The CDR3 runs from the conserved cysteine through the conserved F or W. D genes are given only for firm matches. Expanded clones are given a class, and other clones once, few, many or no size at all.

J: TRBJ1-5; size: NA; V: TRBV4-1; D: TRBD1; DNA: TGCGCCAGCAGTGGAGGGACAGGGGGCAATCAGCCCCAGCATTTT; CDR3: CASSGGTGGNQPQHF
J: TRBJ2-1; size: few; V: TRBV7-2; D: TRBD2; DNA: TGTGCCAGCAGAGGAGCGGGAGCGGGTAATGAGCAGTTCTTC; CDR3: CASRGAGAGNEQFF
J: TRBJ1-1; size: NA; V: TRBV19; D: NA; DNA: TGTGCCAGTACTCCCCGGGACGTCCTGAACACTGAAGCTTTCTTT; CDR3: CASTPRDVLNTEAFF
J: TRBJ2-3; size: NA; V: TRBV2; D: TRBD2; DNA: TGTGCCAGCAGGTTAGCGGGAGGGCCGACAGATACGCAGTATTTT; CDR3: CASRLAGGPTDTQYF
J: TRBJ2-7; size: NA; V: TRBV7-2; D: NA; DNA: TGTGCCAGCAGTTCGCCGGGCCCCCGGGAGCAGTACTTC; CDR3: CASSSPGPREQYF
J: TRBJ2-1; size: NA; V: TRBV7-3; D: TRBD2; DNA: TGTGCCAGCACGACTAGCGGGACCAATGAGCAGTTCTTC; CDR3: CASTTSGTNEQFF
J: TRBJ2-7; size: NA; V: TRBV5-1; D: NA; DNA: TGCGCCAGCAGCGTGACAGGACGATCCTACGAGCAGTACTTC; CDR3: CASSVTGRSYEQYF
J: TRBJ1-2; size: once; V: TRBV28; D: TRBD1; DNA: TGTGCCAGCAGTTTATGGAGGACAGGGGACTATGGCTACACCTTC; CDR3: CASSLWRTGDYGYTF
J: TRBJ1-3; size: NA; V: TRBV6-5; D: NA; DNA: TGTGCCAGCAGTTCGGCGCAAACCTCTGGAAACACCATATATTTT; CDR3: CASSSAQTSGNTIYF
J: TRBJ2-7; size: NA; V: TRBV4-3; D: NA; DNA: TGCGCCAGCAGCCAAGATGGAGCGGGTAGCACCTACGAGCAGTACTTC; CDR3: CASSQDGAGSTYEQYF
J: TRBJ2-1; size: NA; V: TRBV4-1; D: TRBD2; DNA: TGCGCCAGCAGCCTCCAGGTCACTAGCGGGAGGGCAGTCTTGGAGCAGTTCTTC; CDR3: CASSLQVTSGRAVLEQFF
J: TRBJ2-7; size: NA; V: TRBV5-5; D: TRBD1; DNA: TGTGCCAGCAGCGATTATGGACAGGGCCTCTACGAGCAGTACTTC; CDR3: CASSDYGQGLYEQYF
J: TRBJ1-5; size: NA; V: TRBV30; D: TRBD1; DNA: TGTGCCTGGAGCCCCGGGACAGGGAGTCAGCCCCAGCATTTT; CDR3: CAWSPGTGSQPQHF
J: TRBJ2-7; size: once; V: TRBV19; D: NA; DNA: TGTGCCAGTAGTCCAGGAGGGGGCGGCGAGCAGTACTTC; CDR3: CASSPGGGGEQYF
J: TRBJ1-2; size: NA; V: TRBV10-3; D: TRBD1; DNA: TGTGCCATCAAAAATACAGGGGAAGGAGGATATGGCTACACCTTC; CDR3: CAIKNTGEGGYGYTF
J: TRBJ2-2; size: NA; V: TRBV5-1; D: TRBD1; DNA: TGCGCCAGCAGCTTAGGACAGGGGAGTAACACCGGGGAGCTGTTTTTT; CDR3: CASSLGQGSNTGELFF
J: TRBJ1-1; size: NA; V: TRBV5-1; D: NA; DNA: TGCGCCAGCAGTTCACAGGGAGGTTCCACTGAAGCTTTCTTT; CDR3: CASSSQGGSTEAFF
J: TRBJ2-7; size: NA; V: TRBV5-1; D: NA; DNA: TGCGCCAGCAGCTTGGGAGACACCATCTCCTACGAGCAGTACTTC; CDR3: CASSLGDTISYEQYF
J: TRBJ2-7; size: NA; V: TRBV27; D: TRBD1; DNA: TGTGCCAGCAGTAGAGGGACAGGGTCAACCTACGAGCAGTACTTC; CDR3: CASSRGTGSTYEQYF
J: TRBJ2-1; size: few; V: TRBV5-1; D: TRBD2; DNA: TGCGCCAGCACCCTAGCGGGAGGACTATCCTACAATGAGCAGTTCTTC; CDR3: CASTLAGGLSYNEQFF
J: TRBJ1-1; size: NA; V: TRBV27; D: NA; DNA: TGTGCCAGCAGTTTATCGGGCGGGTGGAACACTGAAGCTTTCTTT; CDR3: CASSLSGGWNTEAFF
J: TRBJ2-7; size: NA; V: TRBV6-2/TRBV6-3; D: NA; DNA: TGTGCCAGCAGTTTAGTACGGACGGCCCCTTCCTACGAGCAGTACTTC; CDR3: CASSLVRTAPSYEQYF
J: TRBJ1-6; size: NA; V: TRBV5-1; D: NA; DNA: TGCGCCAGCAGCTCGTCGGACAGCCGCGTGCCCCTCCACTTT; CDR3: CASSSSDSRVPLHF
J: TRBJ2-5; size: NA; V: TRBV11-2; D: NA; DNA: TGTGCCAGCGGGGTGGCGGAGACCCAGTACTTC; CDR3: CASGVAETQYF
J: TRBJ1-1; size: NA; V: TRBV6-6; D: TRBD1; DNA: TGTGCCAGCATCCAGGGGGTGGGCACTGAAGCTTTCTTT; CDR3: CASIQGVGTEAFF
J: TRBJ1-1; size: few; V: TRBV6-1; D: NA; DNA: TGTGCCAGCAGTGAACCCAGGCAGGGCACTGAAGCTTTCTTT; CDR3: CASSEPRQGTEAFF
J: TRBJ1-1; size: NA; V: TRBV5-1; D: NA; DNA: TGCGCCAGCAGCTTGATCGGACACAAGAATCACACTGAAGCTTTCTTT; CDR3: CASSLIGHKNHTEAFF
J: TRBJ1-5; size: NA; V: TRBV2; D: NA; DNA: TGTGCCAGCGGGAACAGGGTGGACGGCAATCAGCCCCAGCATTTT; CDR3: CASGNRVDGNQPQHF
J: TRBJ2-7; size: NA; V: TRBV4-2; D: TRBD2; DNA: TGTGCCAGCAGGCCTGGCGGTGGGAGGGAATCCTACGAGCAGTACTTC; CDR3: CASRPGGGRESYEQYF
J: TRBJ2-1; size: NA; V: TRBV11-3; D: NA; DNA: TGTGCCAGCAGCTTAGGCCCGTCGAGTGAGCAGTTCTTC; CDR3: CASSLGPSSEQFF
J: TRBJ1-6; size: few; V: TRBV28; D: NA; DNA: TGTGCCAGCAGTCCCGATGGCCGGACACCCCTCCACTTT; CDR3: CASSPDGRTPLHF
J: TRBJ2-2; size: NA; V: TRBV6-2/TRBV6-3; D: NA; DNA: TGTGCCAGCAGTTACGGCAGGCTTAACACCGGGGAGCTGTTTTTT; CDR3: CASSYGRLNTGELFF
J: TRBJ2-7; size: NA; V: TRBV5-1; D: NA; DNA: TGCGCCAGCAGCTTGGCTTCGCAAGGGGGCTACGAGCAGTACTTC; CDR3: CASSLASQGGYEQYF
J: TRBJ1-1; size: NA; V: TRBV2; D: NA; DNA: TGTGCCAGCAGTTCGACCGGGAACCTGGGTGAAGCTTTCTTT; CDR3: CASSSTGNLGEAFF
J: TRBJ1-2; size: NA; V: TRBV2; D: TRBD1; DNA: TGTGCCAGCGCAGACAGGGTACGGAGCTACACCTTC; CDR3: CASADRVRSYTF
J: TRBJ1-1; size: NA; V: TRBV18; D: NA; DNA: TGTGCCAGCTCACCACCGCAGGGGAACACTGAAGCTTTCTTT; CDR3: CASSPPQGNTEAFF
J: TRBJ2-2; size: NA; V: TRBV19; D: NA; DNA: TGTGCCAGTAGGAACAGGGACACCGGGGAGCTGTTTTTT; CDR3: CASRNRDTGELFF
J: TRBJ2-1; size: few; V: TRBV21-1; D: NA; DNA: TGTGCCAGCAGCAAAGCCGGGGGATGGGGGGGCGATAGGAATGAGCAGTTCTTC; CDR3: CASSKAGGWGGDRNEQFF
J: TRBJ1-5; size: NA; V: TRBV4-2; D: NA; DNA: TGTGCCAGTAGGGATCTGGGGAACAGCAATCAGCCCCAGCATTTT; CDR3: CASRDLGNSNQPQHF
J: TRBJ2-3; size: NA; V: TRBV19; D: TRBD1; DNA: TGTGCCAGTAGTATGTTGGGACAGAGAGGAACAGATACGCAGTATTTT; CDR3: CASSMLGQRGTDTQYF
J: TRBJ2-6; size: NA; V: TRBV11-2; D: TRBD1; DNA: TGTGCCAGCACCCCCCTCGGGACAGGGGACCCTGGGGCCAACGTCCTGACTTTC; CDR3: CASTPLGTGDPGANVLTF
J: TRBJ1-1; size: NA; V: TRBV7-2; D: NA; DNA: TGTGCCAGCAGCTTCCGTTATAATACTGAAGCTTTCTTT; CDR3: CASSFRYNTEAFF
J: TRBJ1-5; size: NA; V: TRBV2; D: NA; DNA: TGTGCCAGCAGTGAAGGGACAGTTAGCAATCAGCCCCAGCATTTT; CDR3: CASSEGTVSNQPQHF
J: TRBJ2-7; size: NA; V: TRBV10-3; D: NA; DNA: TGTGCCACCAGGGACCACCTTATCCGGTACGAGCAGTACTTC; CDR3: CATRDHLIRYEQYF
J: TRBJ1-2; size: NA; V: TRBV5-1; D: NA; DNA: TGCGCCAGCAGCTTGGGGGAATCCCCCCCGACGGGCTACACCTTC; CDR3: CASSLGESPPTGYTF
J: TRBJ1-5; size: once; V: TRBV7-3; D: NA; DNA: TGTGCCAGCAGCTTACAGAGGGGACAGCCCCAGCATTTT; CDR3: CASSLQRGQPQHF
J: TRBJ1-5; size: NA; V: TRBV2; D: NA; DNA: TGTGCCAGCAGTGAAGAAAGTACCGGGAATCAGCCCCAGCATTTT; CDR3: CASSEESTGNQPQHF
J: TRBJ1-2; size: NA; V: TRBV28; D: TRBD1; DNA: TGTGCCAGCAGGTCGACAGGGATTTATGGCTACACCTTC; CDR3: CASRSTGIYGYTF
J: TRBJ1-5; size: NA; V: TRBV18; D: NA; DNA: TGTGCCAGCTCACCGGCGAACAATCAGCCCCAGCATTTT; CDR3: CASSPANNQPQHF
J: TRBJ2-3; size: few; V: TRBV9; D: NA; DNA: TGTGCCAGCAGCGTAGTCACAACAGGAACAGATACGCAGTATTTT; CDR3: CASSVVTTGTDTQYF
J: TRBJ2-7; size: NA; V: TRBV14; D: NA; DNA: TGTGCCAGCAGCCCACACCCCCAAGACAGGTCTTCGTACGAGCAGTACTTC; CDR3: CASSPHPQDRSSYEQYF
J: TRBJ1-2; size: NA; V: TRBV29-1; D: TRBD1; DNA: TGCAGCGCCCTGCACTGGACAGGGTATGGCTACACCTTC; CDR3: CSALHWTGYGYTF
J: TRBJ2-5; size: NA; V: TRBV18; D: TRBD2; DNA: TGTGCCAGCTCACCGTCGTGGGGGGGAGAGACCCAGTACTTC; CDR3: CASSPSWGGETQYF
J: TRBJ2-2; size: NA; V: TRBV3-1/TRBV3-2; D: NA; DNA: TGTGCCAGCAGCCAAGCGGATATCGGGGAGCTGTTTTTT; CDR3: CASSQADIGELFF
J: TRBJ2-5; size: NA; V: TRBV28; D: TRBD2; DNA: TGTGCCAGCAGTTCGGGGGGTTCGGAGACCCAGTACTTC; CDR3: CASSSGGSETQYF